The 10 T cell receptor beta chains in this list originate from one sample, sequenced in a study. TCRdb reanalysed the 5' RACE reads using MiXCR and keeps one entry per CDR3 protein. The table includes about 50,000 distinct CDR3 sequences, roughly 15% detected once. Sequenced: naive CD4+ T cells sorted from blood. Stated subset: naive CD4+ T cells, CD4+CD45RA+CD25-. Source of these receptors: a female donor with breast cancer.

A remark on this clonotype: A much larger clone lies one base from this, so it may be a read error. This chain connects TRBV4-3 to TRBJ2-7, with D uncertain. This CDR3 spans 14 amino acids. Germline V gene data show CDR1 as LGHNA and CDR2 as YSLEER. The CDR3 nucleotides are TGCTCCAGCAGCCGAGCCCTTAGCTCCTACGAGCAGTACTTC. This codes for CSSSRALSSYEQYF.

This clonotype has a handful of counts. This chain links TRBV2 with TRBJ2-7; TRBD2 might be the D (5 bases). Germline V gene lookup returns CDR1 SNHLY and CDR2 FYNNEI. With 5 bases removed from V and 0 bases from J, the gap between germline ends came to 11 bases. The CDR3 is 14 residues long. The CDR3 is CASSPGSLSYEQYF. In nucleotides, the CDR3 is TGTGCCAGCAGTCCGGGATCCCTCTCCTACGAGCAGTACTTC.

The chain recombines TRBV5-6 with TRBJ2-7; 10 bases match TRBD2. Germline loops: CDR1 SGHDT, CDR2 YYEEEE. The CDR3 covers 18 residues. Losses at the gene ends were 3 bases for V and 2 bases for J; bases not matched to a gene: 14. CDR3 loop: CASSWSAGGPLLTYEQYF. CDR3 DNA: TGTGCCAGCAGCTGGTCAGCGGGAGGGCCGCTTCTCACCTACGAGCAGTACTTC.

This clonotype was seen many times. The chain joins TRBV6-1 to TRBJ1-6; 7 bases are a match to TRBD1. The CDR3 loop spans 14 amino acids. Germline V gene sequence: CDR1 MNHNS, CDR2 SASEGT. The V segment lost 4 bases and the J segment 6 bases; nucleotides outside the gene matches: 3. The CDR3 protein is CASSAGQSNSPLHF. CDR3 bases: TGTGCCAGCAGTGCGGGACAGAGTAATTCACCCCTCCACTTT.

Details on this clonotype: One base away lies a much larger clone, so this may be a sequencing read error. The rearrangement uses TRBV7-2 and TRBJ2-7; 9 bases fit TRBD2. CDR1 and CDR2 (germline): SGHTA, FQGNSA. This CDR3 contains 17 residues. After removal of 4 bases from V and 4 bases from J, the junction contained 14 bases not matched to a gene. CDR3 amino acids: CASSYGLAGLYAYEQYV. CDR3 DNA sequence: TGTGCCAGCAGCTACGGGCTAGCGGGATTATATGCGTACGAGCAGTACGTC.

This clonotype has only a few counts. The J gene is TRBJ2-2, the V gene TRBV19; D gene uncertain. The V gene's germline CDR1 is LNHDA and CDR2 SQIVND (reference sequence). The CDR3 loop spans 14 amino acids. V gave up 4 bases and J gave up 5 bases, with 11 bases separating them. CDR3 nucleotide sequence: TGTGCCAGTAGTAGTGCCGGGTTTACCGGGGAGCTGTTTTTT. It codes for CASSSAGFTGELFF.

The chain has TRBV7-8 and TRBJ2-2, with D unclear. Germline V gives CDR1 SGHVS, CDR2 FQNEAQ. The CDR3 totals 17 residues. Trimming took 6 bases from V and 2 from J, leaving 19 bases between them. The CDR3 region is CASSPTPTGYNTGELFF. Here the CDR3 DNA reads TGTGCCAGCAGTCCCACCCCCACCGGCTATAACACCGGGGAGCTGTTTTTT.

The table lists this clonotype with a few counts. J is TRBJ2-1 and V is TRBV12-3 or TRBV12-4; 9 nucleotides line up with TRBD1. Trimming cost V 6 bases and J 3 bases; bases outside gene matches: 6. This CDR3 spans 15 amino acids. Here the CDR3 reads CASSSGTGNYNEQFF. The DNA for the CDR3 is TGTGCCAGCAGCTCCGGGACAGGGAACTACAATGAGCAGTTCTTC.

The rearrangement links TRBV6-6 to TRBJ2-2; 8 nucleotides agree with TRBD2. CDR3 length: 16 amino acids. With 5 bases clipped from V and 4 bases from J, the junction kept 9 bases outside the gene matches. Per germline, CDR1 MNHNY and CDR2 SVGAGI (reference sequence). DNA for the CDR3: TGTGCCAGCAGTCCACAACCGGGAGGGAGCACCGGGGAGCTGTTTTTT. Protein sequence: CASSPQPGGSTGELFF.

There are many counts of this clonotype. The gene calls are TRBV6-2 or TRBV6-3 and TRBJ2-4; D perhaps matches TRBD2 (6 bases). Trimming took off 5 bases at V and 6 bases at J, with 11 bases between the two ends. Germline CDR1 MNHEY, CDR2 SVGEGT. The CDR3 has 13 residues. CDR3 DNA sequence: TGTGCCAGCAGTGGAGGGTCCCGAAACATTCAGTACTTC. It specifies CASSGGSRNIQYF.